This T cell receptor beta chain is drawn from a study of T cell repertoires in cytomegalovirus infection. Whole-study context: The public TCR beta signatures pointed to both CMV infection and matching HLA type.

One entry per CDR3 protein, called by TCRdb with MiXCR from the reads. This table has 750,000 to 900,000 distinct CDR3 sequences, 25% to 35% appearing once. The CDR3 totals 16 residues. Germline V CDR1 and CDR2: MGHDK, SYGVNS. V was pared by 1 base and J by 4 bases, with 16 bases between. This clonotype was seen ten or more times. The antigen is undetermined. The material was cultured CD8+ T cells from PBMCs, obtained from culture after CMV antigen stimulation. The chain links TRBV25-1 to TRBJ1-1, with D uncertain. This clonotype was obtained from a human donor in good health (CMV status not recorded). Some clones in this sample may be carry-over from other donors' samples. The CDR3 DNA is TGTGCCAGCAGTGAATCTCGTATAGTCGGGGTCACTGAAGCTTTCTTT. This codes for CASSESRIVGVTEAFF. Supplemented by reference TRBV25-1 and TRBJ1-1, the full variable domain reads EADIYQTPRYLVIGTGKKITLECSQTMGHDKMYWYQQDPGMELHLIHYSYGVNSTEKGDLSSESTVSRIRTEHFPLTLESARPSHTSQYLCASSESRIVGVTEAFFGQGTRLTVV.